Shown below are 12 T cell receptor beta chains from a single sample sequenced in a study of blood T cell repertoires in COVID-19. TCRdb's copy holds only in-frame clones and misses some; the assay was immunoSEQ multiplex PCR. Of 250,000 or so clones in the sample, around 81% were seen once. The sequenced sample was peripheral blood. Receptor source: a man aged 30 to 39 who had recovered from COVID-19.

The chain couples TRBV4-1 to TRBJ1-5; weak D call: TRBD1 (6 bases). V was pared by 0 bases and J by 6 bases, with 15 bases between. This CDR3 is built from 16 residues. Germline CDR1 reads MGHRA; CDR2 reads YSYEKL. This CDR3 reads CASSQEARGYSQPQHF. The CDR3 region has the DNA TGCGCCAGCAGCCAAGAGGCCAGGGGATATAGTCAGCCCCAGCATTTT.

This rearrangement joins TRBV6-5 to TRBJ1-1; D remains unclear. V shed 0 bases and J shed 1 base, with 12 bases lying between them. Germline V gene sequence: CDR1 MNHEY, CDR2 SVGAGI. The CDR3 totals 16 residues. For the CDR3, the DNA is TGTGCCAGCAGTTACTCGAGGGCCAGACCGAACACTGAAGCTTTCTTT. Translation: CASSYSRARPNTEAFF.

This clone was picked up a small number of times. This chain links TRBV25-1 with TRBJ1-4; a possible D gene is TRBD1 (6 bases). Trimming left V 1 base short and J 7 bases short, with 19 bases between. Looked up from germline, CDR1 is MGHDK and CDR2 is SYGVNS. The CDR3 contains 17 residues. Here the CDR3 DNA reads TGTGCCAGCAGTGAATTGGGCAGGGGCCCCCGGGTTGAAAAACTGTTTTTT. Amino acid sequence: CASSELGRGPRVEKLFF.

Details on this clone: Other DNA sequences in this sample translate to the same CDR3. The V call is TRBV18, the J call TRBJ2-7; TRBD1 matches at 8 bases. The V segment lost 3 bases and the J segment 4 bases; nucleotides outside the gene matches: 5. The germline gives CDR1 KGHSH, CDR2 LQKENI. The CDR3 runs to 14 residues. This chain's CDR3 is CASSPRQGTYEQYV. The DNA of the CDR3 is TGTGCCAGCTCACCTCGACAGGGGACTTACGAGCAGTACGTC.

This clone was recorded a few times. V usage is TRBV21-1 and J usage is TRBJ1-3. TRBV21-1 counts as a pseudogene. This CDR3 contains 14 residues. CDR3 region: CASSKLSSGNTIYF. The CDR3 DNA follows: TGTGCCAGCAGTAAACTGAGCTCTGGAAACACCATATATTTT.

The chain employs TRBV27 and TRBJ1-4; no firm D call. Deletions cut 6 bases from V and 8 bases from J, with 16 bases between. Germline assignment: CDR1 MNHEY and CDR2 SMNVEV (reference sequence). CDR3 length: 14 residues. The CDR3 region has the DNA TGTGCCAGCAGCCGAGACGGGAGGGCAGAAAAACTGTTTTTT. It encodes CASSRDGRAEKLFF.

V gene TRBV30 combines with J gene TRBJ1-2; D is perhaps TRBD1 (5 bases). Germline CDR1 reads GTSNPN; CDR2 reads SVGIG (reference sequence). Trimming pared 3 bases from V and 0 bases from J, leaving 8 bases between. The CDR3 contains 13 residues. The CDR3 sequence: CAWRTVANYGYTF. CDR3 DNA sequence: TGTGCCTGGAGGACAGTAGCTAACTATGGCTACACCTTC.

V and J are TRBV6-1 and TRBJ2-7; 11 nucleotides line up with TRBD1. Germline values: CDR1 MNHNS, CDR2 SASEGT. The V gene end was trimmed by 3 bases and the J gene end by 9 bases; junction bases not matched to a gene: 10. This CDR3 has 15 amino acids. The CDR3 protein is CASSDVDRGRWGQYV. In DNA, the CDR3 is TGTGCCAGCAGTGACGTGGACAGGGGGCGATGGGGGCAGTACGTC.

J is TRBJ2-7 and V is TRBV5-5, with TRBD1 matching over 9 bases. Germline CDR1 SGHKS, CDR2 YYEKEE (reference sequence). With V trimmed by 0 bases and J by 3 bases, 4 bases remained unmatched. CDR3 length: 15 amino acids. The CDR3 DNA reads TGTGCCAGCAGCTTGGAGGGGACAGGGTTCTACGAGCAGTACTTC. As protein: CASSLEGTGFYEQYF.

The chain recombines TRBV24-1 with TRBJ2-2; D is perhaps TRBD2 (6 bases). This CDR3 has 15 amino acids. Germline CDR1 is KGHDR and CDR2 is SFDVKD. V lost 4 bases and J lost 4, with 12 bases in between. CDR3: CATSEPGTFTGELFF. The DNA for the CDR3 is TGTGCCACCAGTGAACCCGGGACTTTCACCGGGGAGCTGTTTTTT.

This clone was counted once. This chain joins TRBV28 and TRBJ1-5, with 8 bases matching TRBD1. The J segment lost 2 bases and the V segment lost 6 bases, leaving 6 bases of the junction unmatched. Germline V gives CDR1 MDHEN, CDR2 SYDVKM. The CDR3 is 15 amino acids. Here the CDR3 reads CASRGQGGGNQPQHF. In nucleotides, the CDR3 is TGTGCCAGCAGAGGACAGGGTGGGGGCAATCAGCCCCAGCATTTT.

J is TRBJ1-6 and V is TRBV6-5; D unclear. Germline V gene data show CDR1 as MNHEY and CDR2 as SVGAGI. V was shortened by 6 bases and J by 7 bases, with 10 bases between the two germline ends. The CDR3 length is 13 residues. The CDR3 nucleotides read TGTGCCAGCAGCCGTGACGGGAATTCACCCCTCCACTTT. It yields the protein CASSRDGNSPLHF.